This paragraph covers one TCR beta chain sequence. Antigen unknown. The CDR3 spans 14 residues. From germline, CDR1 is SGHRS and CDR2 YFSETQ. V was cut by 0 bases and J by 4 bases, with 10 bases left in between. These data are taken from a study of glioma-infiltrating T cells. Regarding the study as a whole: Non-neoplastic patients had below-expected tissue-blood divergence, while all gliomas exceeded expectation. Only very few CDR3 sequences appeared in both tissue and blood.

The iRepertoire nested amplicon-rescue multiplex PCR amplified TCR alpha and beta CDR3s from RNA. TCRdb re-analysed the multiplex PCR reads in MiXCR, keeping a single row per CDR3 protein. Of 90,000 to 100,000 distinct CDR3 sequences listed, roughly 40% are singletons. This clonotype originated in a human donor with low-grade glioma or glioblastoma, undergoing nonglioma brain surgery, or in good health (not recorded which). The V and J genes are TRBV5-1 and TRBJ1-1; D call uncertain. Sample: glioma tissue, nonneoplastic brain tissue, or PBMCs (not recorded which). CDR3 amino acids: CASSLDTSLTEAFF. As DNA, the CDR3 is TGCGCCAGCAGCTTGGATACCAGTCTCACTGAAGCTTTCTTT.